Listed here is a single TCR beta chain. Sequencing used immunoSEQ multiplex PCR; TCRdb keeps in-frame clones, though not all of them. In the table there are some 200,000 clones, 94% of which are singletons. Trimming stripped 0 bases from V and 2 bases from J, with 12 bases between. The CDR3 is 15 amino acids. Germline V gives CDR1 SGHRS, CDR2 YFSETQ. The data belong to a study of blood T cell repertoires in COVID-19. The sample taken for sequencing was peripheral blood. V is TRBV5-1 and J is TRBJ2-7; tentatively, D is TRBD2 (7 bases). This receptor was taken from a man aged 30 to 39 with COVID-19, enrolled during active disease. The CDR3 reads CASSLVRGATYEQYF. The CDR3 region has the DNA TGCGCCAGCAGCTTGGTCCGGGGGGCCACCTACGAGCAGTACTTC.